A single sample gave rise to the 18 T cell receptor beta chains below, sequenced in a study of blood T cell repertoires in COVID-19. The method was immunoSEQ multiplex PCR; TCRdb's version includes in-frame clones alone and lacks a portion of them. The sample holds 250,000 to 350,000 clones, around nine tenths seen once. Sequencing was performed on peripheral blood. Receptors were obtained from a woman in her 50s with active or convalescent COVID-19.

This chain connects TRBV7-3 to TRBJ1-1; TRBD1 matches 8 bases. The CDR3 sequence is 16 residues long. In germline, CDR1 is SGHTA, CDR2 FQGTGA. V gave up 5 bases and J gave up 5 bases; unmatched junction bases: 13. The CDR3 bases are TGTGCCAGCAGCCCGCTCGGACAGGGTATGGGGACTGAAGCTTTCTTT. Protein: CASSPLGQGMGTEAFF.

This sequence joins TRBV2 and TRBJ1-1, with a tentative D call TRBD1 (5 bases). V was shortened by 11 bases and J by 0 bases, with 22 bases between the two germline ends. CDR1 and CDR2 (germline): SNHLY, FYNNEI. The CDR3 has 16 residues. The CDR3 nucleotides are TGTGCCGGTCGCCTTCTCAGGGCAGAGTTGAACACTGAAGCTTTCTTT. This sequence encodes CAGRLLRAELNTEAFF.

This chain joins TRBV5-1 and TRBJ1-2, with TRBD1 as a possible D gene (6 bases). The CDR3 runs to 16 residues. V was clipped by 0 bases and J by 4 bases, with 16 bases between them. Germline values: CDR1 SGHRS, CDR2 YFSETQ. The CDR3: CASSLEGVGGVYGYTF. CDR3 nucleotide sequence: TGCGCCAGCAGCTTGGAAGGCGTAGGGGGTGTCTATGGCTACACCTTC.

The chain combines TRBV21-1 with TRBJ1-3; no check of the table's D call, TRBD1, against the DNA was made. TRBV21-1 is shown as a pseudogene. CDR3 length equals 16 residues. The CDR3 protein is CASSSGQAPSGNTIYF. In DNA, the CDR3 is TGTGCCAGCAGCTCGGGACAGGCGCCATCTGGAAACACCATATATTTT.

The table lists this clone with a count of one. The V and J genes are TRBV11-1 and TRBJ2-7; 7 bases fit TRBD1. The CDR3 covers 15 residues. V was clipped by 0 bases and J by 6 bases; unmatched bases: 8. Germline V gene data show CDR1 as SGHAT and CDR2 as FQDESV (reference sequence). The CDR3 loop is CASSLAGDSLSEQYF. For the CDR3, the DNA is TGTGCCAGCAGCTTAGCCGGGGACAGCCTGAGCGAGCAGTACTTC.

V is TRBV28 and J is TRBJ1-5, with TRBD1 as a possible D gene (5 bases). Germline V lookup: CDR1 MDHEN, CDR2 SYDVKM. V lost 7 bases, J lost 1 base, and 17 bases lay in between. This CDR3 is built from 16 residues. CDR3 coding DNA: TGTGCCAGCACCACCTGGACACGTGGAAGCAATCAGCCCCAGCATTTT. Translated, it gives CASTTWTRGSNQPQHF.

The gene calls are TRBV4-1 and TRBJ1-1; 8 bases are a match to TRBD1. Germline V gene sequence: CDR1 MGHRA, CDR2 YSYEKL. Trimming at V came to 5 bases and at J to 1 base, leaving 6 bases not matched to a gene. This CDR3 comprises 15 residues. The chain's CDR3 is CASSKPGTGNTEAFF. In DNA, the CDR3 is TGCGCCAGCAGCAAACCCGGGACAGGGAACACTGAAGCTTTCTTT.

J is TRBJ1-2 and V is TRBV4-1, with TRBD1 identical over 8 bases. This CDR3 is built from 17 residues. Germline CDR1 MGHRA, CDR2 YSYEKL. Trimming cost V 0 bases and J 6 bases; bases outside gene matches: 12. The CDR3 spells CASSQDRDRLVHDGYTF. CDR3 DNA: TGCGCCAGCAGCCAAGATCGGGACAGGTTAGTCCATGATGGCTACACCTTC.

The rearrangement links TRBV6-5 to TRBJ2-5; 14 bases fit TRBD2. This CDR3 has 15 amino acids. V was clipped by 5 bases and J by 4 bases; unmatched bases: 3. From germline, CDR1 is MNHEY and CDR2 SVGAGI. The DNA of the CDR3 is TGTGCCAGCAGTAGACTAGCGGGAGGGGGAGAGACCCAGTACTTC. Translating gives CASSRLAGGGETQYF.

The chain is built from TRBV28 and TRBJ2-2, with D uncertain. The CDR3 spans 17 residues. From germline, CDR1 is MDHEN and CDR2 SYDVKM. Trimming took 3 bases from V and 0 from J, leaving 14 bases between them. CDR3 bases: TGTGCCAGCAGTTTCCAAACCTTCAGGTCGAACACCGGGGAGCTGTTTTTT. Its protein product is CASSFQTFRSNTGELFF.

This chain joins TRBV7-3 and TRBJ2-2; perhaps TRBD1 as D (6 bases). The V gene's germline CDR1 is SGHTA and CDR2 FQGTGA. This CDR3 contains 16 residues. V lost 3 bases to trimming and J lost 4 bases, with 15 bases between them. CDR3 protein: CASSLVGGEVTGELFF. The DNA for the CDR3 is TGTGCCAGCAGCTTGGTAGGGGGAGAAGTCACCGGGGAGCTGTTTTTT.

CDR3 amino acids: CASTRMAGYGYTF. As DNA, the CDR3 is TGTGCCAGCACCCGGATGGCGGGCTATGGCTACACCTTC. V and J are TRBV6-5 and TRBJ1-2; no clear D. From germline, CDR1 is MNHEY and CDR2 SVGAGI. The CDR3 is made up of 13 amino acids. V lost 7 bases, J lost 4 bases, and 13 bases lay in between.

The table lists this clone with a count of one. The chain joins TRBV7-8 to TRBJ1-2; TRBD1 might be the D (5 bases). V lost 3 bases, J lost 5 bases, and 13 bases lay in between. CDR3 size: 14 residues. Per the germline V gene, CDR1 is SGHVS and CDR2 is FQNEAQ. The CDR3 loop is CASSFRASGYGYTF. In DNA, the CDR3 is TGTGCCAGCAGCTTCAGGGCGTCCGGGTATGGCTACACCTTC.

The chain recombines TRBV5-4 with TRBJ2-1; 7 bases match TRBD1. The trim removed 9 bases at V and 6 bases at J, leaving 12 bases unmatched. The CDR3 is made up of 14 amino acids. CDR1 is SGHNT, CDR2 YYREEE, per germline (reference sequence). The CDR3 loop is CAMETGIPVNEQFF. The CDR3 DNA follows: TGTGCCATGGAGACAGGGATCCCCGTCAATGAGCAGTTCTTC. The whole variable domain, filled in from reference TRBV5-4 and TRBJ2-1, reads ETGVTQSPTHLIKTRGQQVTLRCSSQSGHNTVSWYQQALGQGPQFIFQYYREEENGRGNFPPRFSGLQFPNYSSELNVNALELDDSALYLCAMETGIPVNEQFFGPGTRLTVL.

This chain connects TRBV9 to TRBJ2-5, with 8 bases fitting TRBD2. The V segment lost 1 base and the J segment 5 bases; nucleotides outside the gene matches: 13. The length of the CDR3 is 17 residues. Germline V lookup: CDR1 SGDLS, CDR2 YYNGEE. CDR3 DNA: TGTGCCAGCAGCGTAAGCCCCCGGGCGGGAGGAAGGGAGACCCAGTACTTC. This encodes CASSVSPRAGGRETQYF.

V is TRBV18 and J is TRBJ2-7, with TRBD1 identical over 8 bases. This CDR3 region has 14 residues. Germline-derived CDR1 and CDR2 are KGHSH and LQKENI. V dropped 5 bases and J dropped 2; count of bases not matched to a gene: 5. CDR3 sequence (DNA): TGTGCCAGCTCAACCGGGACAGGAGCCTACGAGCAGTACTTC. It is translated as CASSTGTGAYEQYF.

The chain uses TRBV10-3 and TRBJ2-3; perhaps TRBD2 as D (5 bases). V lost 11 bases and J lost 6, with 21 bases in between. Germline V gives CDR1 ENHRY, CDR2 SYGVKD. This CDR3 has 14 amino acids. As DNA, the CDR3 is TGTGCCTCCTCCCGGGCGACTTGGAGGGATACGCAGTATTTT. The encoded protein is CASSRATWRDTQYF.

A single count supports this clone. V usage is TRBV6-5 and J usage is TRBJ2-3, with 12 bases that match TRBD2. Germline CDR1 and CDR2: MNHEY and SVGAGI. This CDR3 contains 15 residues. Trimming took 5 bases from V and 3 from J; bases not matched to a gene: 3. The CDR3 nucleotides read TGTGCCAGCAGTCCTGGACTAGCGGGGACAGATACGCAGTATTTT. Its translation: CASSPGLAGTDTQYF.